Listed here are 30 T cell receptor beta chains from one sample, sequenced in a study of blood T cell repertoires in COVID-19. The method was immunoSEQ multiplex PCR; TCRdb's version includes in-frame clones alone and lacks a portion of them. Counted here are 200,000 to 300,000 clones, roughly 80% occurring once; the ten biggest clones make up more than 8%. The sample taken for sequencing was peripheral blood. The origin of the receptors is a woman at least 80 years old with acute or convalescent COVID-19.

The rearrangement links TRBV15 to TRBJ1-6, with TRBD1 matching 11 bases. Unmatched junction bases numbered 3, after V lost 3 bases and J lost 8 bases. Germline V gene sequence: CDR1 LNHNV, CDR2 YYDKDF (reference sequence). The CDR3 sequence is 15 residues long. This CDR3 reads CATSRDRGPDSPLHF. The CDR3 bases are TGTGCCACCAGCAGGGACAGGGGGCCCGATTCACCCCTCCACTTT.

The chain joins TRBV4-2 to TRBJ1-2; 9 bases are shared with TRBD1. V gave up 5 bases and J gave up 3 bases; unmatched junction bases: 4. The CDR3 spans 14 residues. From germline, CDR1 is LGHNA and CDR2 YNFKEQ. The CDR3 sequence is CASSTRQGDYGYTF. CDR3 bases: TGTGCCAGCAGCACCCGACAGGGGGACTATGGCTACACCTTC.

The chain carries TRBV2 and TRBJ1-4; maybe TRBD1 (6 bases). Germline lookup yields CDR1 SNHLY and CDR2 FYNNEI. This CDR3 spans 15 amino acids. V was shortened by 3 bases and J by 7 bases, with 15 bases between the two germline ends. DNA of the CDR3: TGTGCCAGCAGTGACCCCGCCAGGGGCGGTGAAAAACTGTTTTTT. As protein: CASSDPARGGEKLFF.

The chain uses TRBV5-8 and TRBJ2-6, with a possible D match to TRBD1 (5 bases). The germline gives CDR1 SGHTS, CDR2 YDEGEE. CDR3 length: 17 residues. Trimming stripped 2 bases from V and 1 base from J, with 13 bases between. The CDR3 DNA sequence: TGTGCCAGCAGCTTCGACAGTACCCCATCTGGGGCCAACGTCCTGACTTTC. Its protein product is CASSFDSTPSGANVLTF.

The genes are TRBV5-4 and TRBJ2-1, with a possible D match to TRBD1 (6 bases). The CDR3 length is 19 residues. Trimming pared 0 bases from V and 0 bases from J, leaving 19 bases between. The germline V gene encodes CDR1 SGHNT and CDR2 YYREEE (reference sequence). DNA for the CDR3: TGTGCCAGCAGCTTGGGTGGCAGGGGTTACTTAAGCTCCTACAATGAGCAGTTCTTC. Protein product: CASSLGGRGYLSSYNEQFF.

This chain links TRBV6-5 with TRBJ1-5; the D gene is possibly TRBD1 (6 bases). Deletions cut 6 bases from V and 4 bases from J, with 13 bases between. CDR1 MNHEY and CDR2 SVGAGI come from the germline V gene. CDR3 length: 14 residues. CDR3 amino acids: CASRRLQGNQPQHF. The DNA for the CDR3 is TGTGCCAGCAGGCGACTACAGGGTAATCAGCCCCAGCATTTT.

The CDR3 sequence: CASSESGVSYNEQFF. The CDR3 DNA sequence: TGTGCCAGCAGTGAATCGGGGGTATCCTACAATGAGCAGTTCTTC. The rearrangement uses TRBV2 and TRBJ2-1, with D possibly matching TRBD2 (6 bases). Trimming removed 2 bases from V and 1 base from J, with 9 bases in between. The CDR3 contains 15 residues. Germline CDR1 is SNHLY and CDR2 is FYNNEI.

This chain connects TRBV7-2 to TRBJ2-5; 7 positions agree with TRBD2. From germline, CDR1 is SGHTA and CDR2 FQGNSA. Germline trimming cut 1 base from V and 5 bases from J; bases unmatched to any gene: 10. The CDR3 is made up of 16 amino acids. The CDR3 reads CASSLGRGVSRETQYF. The CDR3 coding sequence is TGTGCCAGCAGCTTAGGTCGGGGGGTCAGCAGGGAGACCCAGTACTTC. Variable domain in full (rest from reference TRBV7-2 and TRBJ2-5): GAGVSQSPSNKVTEKGKDVELRCDPISGHTALYWYRQSLGQGLEFLIYFQGNSAPDKSGLPSDRFSAERTGGSVSTLTIQRTQQEDSAVYLCASSLGRGVSRETQYFGPGTRLLVL.

This chain connects TRBV19 to TRBJ1-5; D call uncertain. The CDR3 has 15 residues. Per the germline V gene, CDR1 is LNHDA and CDR2 is SQIVND (reference sequence). Deletions cut 5 bases from V and 0 bases from J, with 11 bases between. CDR3 in DNA: TGTGCCAGTAGTTTTGCACAGCCTAGCAATCAGCCCCAGCATTTT. Amino acids: CASSFAQPSNQPQHF.

Here the CDR3 DNA reads TGTGCCAGCAGTCCGCTAGGACAGGGGGTTTACGAGCAGTACTTC. It translates to CASSPLGQGVYEQYF. The chain couples TRBV28 to TRBJ2-7; 10 nucleotides align to TRBD1. V shed 5 bases, J shed 4 bases, and the junction held 8 bases outside the gene matches. The germline V gene has CDR1 MDHEN and CDR2 SYDVKM. This CDR3 spans 15 amino acids.

This chain uses TRBV28 with TRBJ1-5, with 7 bases identical to TRBD1. The V gene's germline CDR1 is MDHEN and CDR2 SYDVKM. The junction had 8 bases not matched to a gene; V was cut back by 2 bases and J by 1 base. The CDR3 contains 17 residues. CDR3 loop: CASSLRSPTGSNQPQHF. For the CDR3, the DNA is TGTGCCAGCAGTTTACGGTCTCCGACAGGGAGCAATCAGCCCCAGCATTTT. The full variable domain, rest sourced from reference TRBV28 and TRBJ1-5, is DVKVTQSSRYLVKRTGEKVFLECVQDMDHENMFWYRQDPGLGLRLIYFSYDVKMKEKGDIPEGYSVSREKKERFSLILESASTNQTSMYLCASSLRSPTGSNQPQHFGDGTRLSIL.

The sample holds one count of this clone. This chain connects TRBV19 to TRBJ1-5, with a possible D match to TRBD1 (5 bases). Germline V gene sequence: CDR1 LNHDA, CDR2 SQIVND (reference sequence). The CDR3 sequence is 15 residues long. Trimming left V 6 bases short and J 5 bases short, with 17 bases between. The CDR3 region is CASSKGGTLDQPQHF. CDR3 coding DNA: TGTGCCAGTAGCAAAGGCGGGACGCTTGATCAGCCCCAGCATTTT.

The chain joins TRBV6-6 to TRBJ1-5, with 7 positions matching TRBD1. The V and J ends lost 2 bases and 3 bases, in that order; junction bases with no gene match: 4. The length of the CDR3 is 15 residues. Germline V gene sequence: CDR1 MNHNY, CDR2 SVGAGI (reference sequence). In DNA, the CDR3 is TGTGCCAGCAGTTACGGGGGACAGATCAATCAGCCCCAGCATTTT. This codes for CASSYGGQINQPQHF.

The chain has TRBV5-4 and TRBJ1-2, with TRBD1 as a possible D gene (5 bases). Trimming stripped 0 bases from V and 1 base from J, with 13 bases between. Germline assignment: CDR1 SGHNT and CDR2 YYREEE (reference sequence). The CDR3 spans 16 residues. CDR3 bases: TGTGCCAGCAGCTTGGTTCAGGGTTCGCGTAACTATGGCTACACCTTC. Translating it yields CASSLVQGSRNYGYTF. Filled out from reference TRBV5-4 and TRBJ1-2, the complete variable domain reads ETGVTQSPTHLIKTRGQQVTLRCSSQSGHNTVSWYQQALGQGPQFIFQYYREEENGRGNFPPRFSGLQFPNYSSELNVNALELDDSALYLCASSLVQGSRNYGYTFGSGTRLTVV.

This chain uses TRBV5-6 with TRBJ1-2, with a possible D match to TRBD1 (6 bases). Germline V lookup: CDR1 SGHDT, CDR2 YYEEEE. The CDR3 extends over 14 amino acids. Trimming left V 0 bases short and J 5 bases short, with 11 bases between. CDR3 DNA sequence: TGTGCCAGCAGCTTGGACAGGGAGTGGTATGGCTACACCTTC. Protein: CASSLDREWYGYTF.

This clone has only one observation. V is TRBV10-3 and J is TRBJ2-2; no reliable D call. The CDR3 consists of 16 residues. CDR1 and CDR2 (germline): ENHRY, SYGVKD. The ends were cut back, 0 bases at V and 7 bases at J, with 15 bases in the middle. The CDR3 region has the DNA TGTGCCATCAGTGAGTCAAGTCGAGGTCTACGCGGGGAGCTGTTTTTT. Protein: CAISESSRGLRGELFF.

This chain connects TRBV5-1 to TRBJ1-6; 10 bases line up with TRBD1. Germline values: CDR1 SGHRS, CDR2 YFSETQ. Losses at the gene ends were 5 bases for V and 7 bases for J; bases not matched to a gene: 3. CDR3 length equals 14 residues. CDR3 DNA: TGCGCCAGCAGGGGGACAGGGGAGAATTCACCCCTCCACTTT. Its protein product is CASRGTGENSPLHF.

The rearrangement links TRBV19 to TRBJ2-2; D is perhaps TRBD2 (5 bases). The ends were cut back, 5 bases at V and 3 bases at J, with 10 bases in the middle. This CDR3 is 14 amino acids long. From germline, CDR1 is LNHDA and CDR2 SQIVND (reference sequence). The DNA for the CDR3 is TGTGCCAGTAGTCGAGGGATTGACACCGGGGAGCTGTTTTTT. Translated: CASSRGIDTGELFF.

CDR3 sequence (DNA): TGTGCCAGTACACACATGAACACTGAAGCTTTCTTT. Encoded protein: CASTHMNTEAFF. The rearrangement links TRBV19 to TRBJ1-1, with D unresolved. The V end was cut by 7 bases, the J end by 0 bases, with 6 bases between. Germline assignment: CDR1 LNHDA and CDR2 SQIVND (reference sequence). The CDR3 spans 12 residues.

This chain connects TRBV10-3 to TRBJ1-3, with 7 bases lining up with TRBD1. The CDR3 sequence is 14 residues long. The V and J ends lost 9 bases and 0 bases, in that order; junction bases with no gene match: 5. Germline loops: CDR1 ENHRY, CDR2 SYGVKD. The CDR3 region is CAIRDSLSGNTIYF. Written as DNA, the CDR3 is TGTGCCATAAGGGACAGCCTCTCTGGAAACACCATATATTTT.

This clone was seen at least ten times. Written as DNA, the CDR3 is TGTGCCAGCAGCGGCCGGGGGGGGCACAATTCACCCCTCCACTTT. Residues: CASSGRGGHNSPLHF. This chain links TRBV7-2 with TRBJ1-6, with a weak D call TRBD1 (6 bases). Germline CDR1 and CDR2: SGHTA and FQGNSA. The CDR3 consists of 15 residues. Trimming stripped 5 bases from V and 7 bases from J, with 15 bases between.

The chain joins TRBV14 to TRBJ1-2; D possibly corresponds to TRBD1 (6 bases). Germline CDR1 SGHDN, CDR2 FVKESK. V was clipped by 0 bases and J by 11 bases, with 13 bases between them. The CDR3 loop spans 13 amino acids. The CDR3 reads CASSQDGTGSYTF. The CDR3 bases are TGTGCCAGCAGCCAAGATGGAACAGGGTCGTACACCTTC.

The chain links TRBV15 to TRBJ1-2, with 9 bases matching TRBD1. The germline CDR1 and CDR2 sequences are LNHNV and YYDKDF (reference sequence). Trimming took 2 bases from V and 14 from J; bases not matched to a gene: 6. This CDR3 has 12 residues. CDR3 DNA sequence: TGTGCCACCAGCAGATTTAGACAGGGGGAGACCTTC. It translates to CATSRFRQGETF.

CDR3 loop: CASTPRTGGYTF. Written as DNA, the CDR3 is TGTGCCAGCACCCCTAGGACAGGTGGCTACACCTTC. J is TRBJ1-2 and V is TRBV28, with 7 bases aligning to TRBD1. Germline CDR1 reads MDHEN; CDR2 reads SYDVKM. The junction had 6 bases not matched to a gene; V was cut back by 7 bases and J by 7 bases. This CDR3 comprises 12 residues.

The CDR3 DNA reads as TGTGCCAGCAGCCAAGAGGGGACTTGGGCGTACACCGGGGAGCTGTTTTTT. This sequence encodes CASSQEGTWAYTGELFF. This sequence joins TRBV3-1 (or the pseudogene TRBV3-2) and TRBJ2-2; D might be TRBD2 (6 bases). V was trimmed by 0 bases and J by 3 bases, leaving 14 bases between them. The germline CDR1 and CDR2 sequences are LGHDT and YNNKEL (reference sequence). This CDR3 is built from 17 residues.

V is TRBV7-2 and J is TRBJ2-5; possible D gene TRBD1, 6 bases. The CDR3 has 13 amino acids. Trimming stripped 6 bases from V and 5 bases from J, with 13 bases between. Germline CDR1 is SGHTA and CDR2 is FQGNSA. The CDR3 sequence: CASRLTGLETQYF. Written as DNA, the CDR3 is TGTGCCAGCAGGTTGACAGGTTTGGAGACCCAGTACTTC. Filled out from reference TRBV7-2 and TRBJ2-5, the complete variable domain reads GAGVSQSPSNKVTEKGKDVELRCDPISGHTALYWYRQSLGQGLEFLIYFQGNSAPDKSGLPSDRFSAERTGGSVSTLTIQRTQQEDSAVYLCASRLTGLETQYFGPGTRLLVL.

This sequence joins TRBV7-9 and TRBJ1-5, with 8 positions matching TRBD1. The junction had 4 bases not matched to a gene; V was cut back by 3 bases and J by 3 bases. Germline values: CDR1 SEHNR, CDR2 FQNEAQ (reference sequence). The CDR3 has 15 residues. CDR3 residues: CASSLDREFNQPQHF. Here the CDR3 DNA reads TGTGCCAGCAGCTTGGACAGGGAGTTCAATCAGCCCCAGCATTTT.

This rearrangement joins TRBV21-1 to TRBJ1-4. TRBV21-1 is classified as a pseudogene. The CDR3 contains 17 residues. CDR3 residues: CASSLMGPREGGEKLFF. The CDR3 region has the DNA TGTGCCAGCAGCCTCATGGGGCCCAGGGAGGGGGGCGAAAAACTGTTTTTT.

J is TRBJ2-4 and V is TRBV2; no clear D. V was cut by 4 bases and J by 13 bases, with 11 bases left in between. Germline V gene data show CDR1 as SNHLY and CDR2 as FYNNEI. The CDR3 totals 11 residues. The CDR3 DNA reads TGTGCCAGCAGTGTAGCCGTTCGGCAGTACTTC. Translation: CASSVAVRQYF.

This rearrangement joins TRBV30 to TRBJ1-1; D is uncertain. The germline V gene has CDR1 GTSNPN and CDR2 SVGIG (reference sequence). The V end lost 5 bases, the J end lost 1 base, and 11 bases lay between the germline ends. The CDR3 length is 13 residues. The CDR3 bases are TGTGCCTGGGCAAGTGGGAGGAACACTGAAGCTTTCTTT. As protein: CAWASGRNTEAFF.